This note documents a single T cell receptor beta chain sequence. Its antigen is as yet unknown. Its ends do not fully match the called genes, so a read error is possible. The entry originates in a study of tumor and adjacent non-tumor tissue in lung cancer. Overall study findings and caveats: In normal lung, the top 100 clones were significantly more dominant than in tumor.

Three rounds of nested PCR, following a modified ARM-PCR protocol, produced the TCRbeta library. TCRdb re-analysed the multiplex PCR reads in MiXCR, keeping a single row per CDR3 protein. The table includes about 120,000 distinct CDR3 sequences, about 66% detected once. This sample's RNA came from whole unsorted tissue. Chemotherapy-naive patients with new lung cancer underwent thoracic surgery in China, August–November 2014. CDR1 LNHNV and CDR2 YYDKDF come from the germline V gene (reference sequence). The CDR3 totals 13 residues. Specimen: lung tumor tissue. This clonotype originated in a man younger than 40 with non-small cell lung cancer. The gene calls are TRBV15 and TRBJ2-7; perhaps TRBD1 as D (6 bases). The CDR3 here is CAISGGQSYEQYF. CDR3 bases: TGTGCCATCAGCGGAGGACAGAGCTACGAGCAGTACTTC.